This is a list of T cell receptor beta chains from one sample in a study of blood T cell repertoires in COVID-19. Here immunoSEQ multiplex PCR was the method, and the copy in TCRdb shows in-frame clones only, minus some. The data hold around 97,000 clones, with nearly 85% observed a single time. Sample: peripheral blood. The receptors shown here come from a human donor in a cohort sampled during active or convalescent COVID-19. The CDR3 runs from the conserved cysteine through the conserved F or W. The D gene is left open where the match is weak. The listing skips clone size in some rows; elsewhere it reads once, few, many or a size class.

V,size,J,D,CDR3,DNA
TRBV7-8,NA,TRBJ2-3,NA,CASSLAKGTDTQYF,TGTGCCAGCAGCTTAGCTAAGGGGACAGATACGCAGTATTTT
TRBV6-5,NA,TRBJ1-1,NA,CASSYSETTEAFF,TGTGCCAGCAGTTACTCGGAGACCACTGAAGCTTTCTTT
TRBV27,NA,TRBJ2-6,NA,CASLSLSGANVLTF,TGTGCCAGCCTTAGTCTCTCTGGGGCCAACGTCCTGACTTTC
TRBV6-5,NA,TRBJ1-4,TRBD1,CASSYSTGAGEKLFF,TGTGCCAGCAGTTACTCGACAGGGGCTGGGGAAAAACTGTTTTTT
TRBV5-1,NA,TRBJ1-4,NA,CASSSNREYNEKLFF,TGCGCCAGCAGCTCCAACCGGGAATATAATGAAAAACTGTTTTTT
TRBV9,NA,TRBJ2-7,TRBD1,CASSPRSLSTGMVLEQYF,TGTGCCAGCAGCCCCCGGTCCCTTTCGACAGGGATGGTGCTCGAGCAGTACTTC
TRBV5-4,NA,TRBJ1-3,TRBD1,CASSSGQGNTIYF,TGTGCCAGCAGCTCGGGACAGGGAAACACCATATATTTT
TRBV12-3/TRBV12-4,NA,TRBJ2-7,NA,CASSFSEEQYF,TGTGCCAGCAGTTTTTCGGAGGAGCAGTACTTC
TRBV5-1,NA,TRBJ1-6,NA,CASREQDNSPLHF,TGCGCCAGCAGGGAACAGGATAATTCACCCCTCCACTTT
TRBV19,NA,TRBJ1-4,TRBD1,CASRAPPGQGATNEKLFF,TGTGCCAGTAGGGCCCCTCCGGGACAGGGAGCAACTAATGAAAAACTGTTTTTT
TRBV7-2,NA,TRBJ2-1,TRBD1,CASSFRRTGIVYNEQFF,TGTGCCAGCAGCTTTAGAAGGACAGGGATTGTCTACAATGAGCAGTTCTTC
TRBV28,NA,TRBJ1-2,NA,CASSEQNYGYTF,TGTGCCAGCAGTGAACAGAACTATGGCTACACCTTC
TRBV25-1,NA,TRBJ2-2,TRBD2,CASSPGGGIPGELFF,TGTGCCAGCAGTCCCGGGGGGGGCATACCCGGGGAGCTGTTTTTT
TRBV20-1,NA,TRBJ1-1,NA,CSASEGGVRGAEAFF,TGCAGTGCTAGTGAGGGGGGAGTCCGAGGGGCTGAAGCTTTCTTT
TRBV5-6,NA,TRBJ1-6,NA,CASSPPAGGSPLHF,TGTGCCAGCAGCCCCCCCGCGGGGGGTTCACCCCTCCACTTT
TRBV6-5,NA,TRBJ1-1,NA,CASSSVGQGGTEAFF,TGTGCCAGCAGCAGCGTGGGGCAGGGAGGGACTGAAGCTTTCTTT
TRBV5-1,once,TRBJ1-1,NA,CASSFGSAGLTEAFF,TGCGCCAGCAGCTTTGGGTCGGCAGGGCTAACTGAAGCTTTCTTT
TRBV19,NA,TRBJ1-3,NA,CASSNLYSGNTIYF,TGTGCCAGTAGTAATCTATACTCTGGAAACACCATATATTTT
TRBV5-4,once,TRBJ2-7,TRBD1,CASSPGTGTYEQYF,TGTGCCAGCAGCCCCGGGACAGGGACCTACGAGCAGTACTTC
TRBV29-1,NA,TRBJ2-3,TRBD2,CSAETGLAITDTQYF,TGCAGCGCTGAAACGGGACTAGCGATTACAGATACGCAGTATTTT
TRBV6-1,NA,TRBJ2-7,TRBD2,CASSEPFRGESYEQYF,TGTGCCAGCAGTGAACCCTTTCGGGGGGAATCCTACGAGCAGTACTTC
TRBV6-1,NA,TRBJ2-2,TRBD2,CASSETSGLNTGELFF,TGTGCCAGCAGTGAAACTAGCGGACTGAACACCGGGGAGCTGTTTTTT
TRBV4-2,NA,TRBJ1-4,TRBD1,CASSSPGQGIEKLFF,TGTGCCAGCAGTTCACCGGGACAGGGGATTGAAAAACTGTTTTTT
TRBV6-2/TRBV6-3,NA,TRBJ1-5,TRBD1,CASSSTGGIDQPQHF,TGTGCCAGCAGTTCAACAGGGGGCATCGATCAGCCCCAGCATTTT
TRBV7-9,NA,TRBJ1-2,TRBD1,CASSGQGAVGYTF,TGTGCCAGCAGTGGACAGGGGGCAGTGGGCTACACCTTC
TRBV10-3,NA,TRBJ2-5,TRBD1,CAIGPGGFQETQYF,TGTGCCATCGGGCCAGGGGGCTTCCAAGAGACCCAGTACTTC
TRBV5-1,once,TRBJ2-1,NA,CASSLHDEQFF,TGCGCCAGCAGCTTACACGATGAGCAGTTCTTC
TRBV6-5,NA,TRBJ1-2,TRBD1,CASSGQGRRRGYTF,TGTGCCAGCAGCGGACAGGGCCGGCGGAGGGGCTACACCTTC
TRBV6-5,few,TRBJ1-6,NA,CASSPAGSYNSPLHF,TGTGCCAGCAGTCCGGCGGGCTCCTATAATTCACCCCTCCACTTT
TRBV7-9,NA,TRBJ2-2,TRBD1,CASSLDGTDTGELFF,TGTGCCAGCAGCTTAGACGGGACAGACACCGGGGAGCTGTTTTTT
TRBV5-6,NA,TRBJ1-5,NA,CASSSGGARQPQHF,TGTGCCAGCAGCTCGGGGGGGGCCCGGCAGCCCCAGCATTTT
TRBV24-1,NA,TRBJ2-7,NA,CATIIGEPGIYEQYF,TGTGCCACCATCATCGGGGAACCGGGGATATACGAGCAGTACTTC
TRBV4-2,NA,TRBJ1-2,TRBD1,CASSQPTRGPGAIYGYTF,TGTGCCAGCAGCCAACCGACCAGGGGGCCAGGAGCCATCTATGGCTACACCTTC
TRBV2,NA,TRBJ2-1,TRBD1,CASSDRGLYNEQFF,TGTGCCAGCAGCGACAGGGGCCTCTACAATGAGCAGTTCTTC
TRBV4-2,NA,TRBJ2-7,TRBD1,CASSQEGQGEQYF,TGTGCCAGCAGCCAAGAGGGACAGGGCGAGCAGTACTTC
TRBV4-3,NA,TRBJ2-3,TRBD1,CASSQDGTGPTDTQYF,TGCGCCAGCAGCCAAGATGGGACAGGGCCCACCGATACGCAGTATTTT
TRBV10-1,NA,TRBJ2-1,TRBD2,CASSGSGGAYNEQFF,TGCGCCAGCAGTGGTAGCGGGGGGGCCTACAATGAGCAGTTCTTC
TRBV18,NA,TRBJ1-4,TRBD1,CASSPGQDNEKLFF,TGTGCCAGCTCACCGGGACAGGATAATGAAAAACTGTTTTTT
TRBV27,NA,TRBJ2-2,TRBD2,CASSLFGSGATGELFF,TGTGCCAGCAGTCTATTCGGTAGCGGGGCCACCGGGGAGCTGTTTTTT
TRBV9,NA,TRBJ2-2,TRBD2,CASSPSGGNTGELFF,TGTGCCAGCAGCCCCAGCGGGGGGAACACCGGGGAGCTGTTTTTT
TRBV6-4,NA,TRBJ2-2,TRBD2,CASSRLAGVTGELFF,TGTGCCAGCAGTCGGTTAGCGGGGGTCACCGGGGAGCTGTTTTTT
TRBV29-1,NA,TRBJ1-4,NA,CSVDPVSGLEKLFF,TGCAGCGTTGACCCCGTTTCAGGGTTAGAAAAACTGTTTTTT
TRBV2,NA,TRBJ2-1,TRBD2,CASGRDSGGHNEQFF,TGTGCCAGCGGCCGGGATAGCGGGGGACACAATGAGCAGTTCTTC
TRBV7-9,NA,TRBJ1-6,TRBD1,CASQGVSSPLHF,TGTGCCAGCCAGGGGGTCAGCTCACCCCTCCACTTT